The 30 T cell receptor beta chains below were found in one sample sequenced in a study of identical twins. TCRdb fed the 5' RACE reads into MiXCR, producing one record per CDR3 protein. The table records some 500,000 distinct CDR3 sequences, 22% of them present only once. The data were also submitted as part of a second study, on T cells expressing NK-cell markers.

Sequencing was performed on CD4+ T cells sorted from blood. The receptors stem from a woman aged 18 to 35 in good health.

This clonotype came up a few times. V is TRBV7-2 and J is TRBJ2-2, with 7 bases lining up with TRBD2. The CDR3 contains 16 residues. V lost 8 bases and J lost 6; bases outside the gene matches: 15. CDR1 is SGHTA and CDR2 is FQGNSA in the germline V gene. The DNA for the CDR3 is TGTGCCAGCCCAGCTTTAGGCGGGAGACTATCCGGGGAGCTGTTTTTT. It is translated as CASPALGGRLSGELFF.

V and J are TRBV7-9 and TRBJ1-2; D remains ambiguous. In germline, CDR1 is SEHNR, CDR2 FQNEAQ (reference sequence). V was clipped by 0 bases and J by 4 bases, with 9 bases between them. This CDR3 has 14 amino acids. The CDR3 sequence is CASSLAWASYGYTF. The CDR3 DNA is TGTGCCAGCAGCTTAGCGTGGGCCTCCTATGGCTACACCTTC. Drawing the rest from reference TRBV7-9 and TRBJ1-2, the complete variable domain is DTGVSQNPRHKITKRGQNVTFRCDPISEHNRLYWYRQTLGQGPEFLTYFQNEAQLEKSRLLSDRFSAERPKGSFSTLEIQRTEQGDSAMYLCASSLAWASYGYTFGSGTRLTVV.

This clonotype has a handful of counts. The rearrangement links TRBV10-3 to TRBJ1-1; D ambiguous. The CDR3 is 15 residues long. V dropped 2 bases and J dropped 0 bases, with 10 bases sitting between them. Per the germline V gene, CDR1 is ENHRY and CDR2 is SYGVKD. The DNA for the CDR3 is TGTGCCATCAGTGAGAAACGGGAGTTGAACACTGAAGCTTTCTTT. Translated, it gives CAISEKRELNTEAFF.

The chain combines TRBV18 with TRBJ1-2; D is unclear. This CDR3 is 14 amino acids long. Trimming stripped 6 bases from V and 2 bases from J, with 13 bases between. CDR1 and CDR2 (germline): KGHSH, LQKENI. CDR3 amino acids: CASSLSGENYGYTF. DNA of the CDR3: TGTGCCAGCTCGCTCAGCGGGGAGAACTATGGCTACACCTTC.

The chain recombines TRBV20-1 with TRBJ1-5; weak D call: TRBD1 (5 bases). The germline gives CDR1 DFQATT, CDR2 SNEGSKA (reference sequence). Trimming removed 6 bases at V and 6 bases at J, with 18 bases between. The CDR3 loop spans 14 amino acids. CDR3 in DNA: TGCAGTGCCCTCTACACCCAGGGAGCTCAGCCCCAGCATTTT. This translates into CSALYTQGAQPQHF.

The chain joins TRBV19 to TRBJ1-5; 9 bases are shared with TRBD1. Germline CDR1 LNHDA, CDR2 SQIVND (reference sequence). J was trimmed by 11 bases and V by 5 bases; bases with no gene match: 16. The CDR3 length is 16 residues. The DNA of the CDR3 is TGTGCCAGTAGTCTCCCGGCGGGACAGGGTAAATCGGCCCAGCATTTT. Its translation: CASSLPAGQGKSAQHF.

This clonotype was seen more than once but under ten times. The chain couples TRBV7-9 to TRBJ1-4; 9 bases are shared with TRBD1. The CDR3 contains 19 residues. After removal of 6 bases from V and 4 bases from J, the junction contained 18 bases not matched to a gene. The germline V gene has CDR1 SEHNR and CDR2 FQNEAQ (reference sequence). CDR3 residues: CASSPSRPGQGRINEKLFF. The CDR3, as DNA: TGTGCCAGCAGTCCTTCGCGACCGGGACAGGGTCGAATTAATGAAAAACTGTTTTTT.

This clonotype was seen a few times. CDR3 bases: TGCGCCAGCAGTGAGTCGGACAGGGGGAACACTGAAGCTTTCTTT. Its translation: CASSESDRGNTEAFF. J is TRBJ1-1 and V is TRBV10-2, with 9 bases identical to TRBD1. This CDR3 is built from 15 residues. V lost 0 bases, J lost 1 base, and 0 bases stayed unmatched. The germline V gene encodes CDR1 WSHSY and CDR2 SAAADI.

The table lists this clonotype with a few counts. This chain joins TRBV9 and TRBJ2-1, with TRBD1 identical over 7 bases. This CDR3 spans 17 amino acids. Germline values: CDR1 SGDLS, CDR2 YYNGEE. V shed 3 bases, J shed 3 bases, and the junction held 12 bases outside the gene matches. Here the CDR3 DNA reads TGTGCCAGCAGCGCCGGGGCGGGTAGGGACAGCTACAATGAGCAGTTCTTC. This codes for CASSAGAGRDSYNEQFF.

The rearrangement links TRBV24-1 to TRBJ2-1; D may be TRBD2 (5 bases). V was cut by 0 bases and J by 8 bases, with 13 bases left in between. Germline lookup yields CDR1 KGHDR and CDR2 SFDVKD. This CDR3 contains 15 residues. The CDR3 spells CATSDLRRSWDEQFF. The CDR3 nucleotides are TGTGCCACCAGTGATTTGCGGAGGAGCTGGGATGAGCAGTTCTTC.

This clonotype has only a few counts. This rearrangement joins TRBV3-1 to TRBJ2-3, with D uncertain. Germline loops: CDR1 LGHDT, CDR2 YNNKEL (reference sequence). The ends were cut back, 0 bases at V and 7 bases at J, with 14 bases in the middle. The CDR3 covers 15 residues. The CDR3 DNA reads as TGTGCCAGCAGCCAAGATGGGTCCTATCTTAATACGCAGTATTTT. This sequence encodes CASSQDGSYLNTQYF.

The CDR3 region is CASSLGMEWTDTQYF. In DNA form, the CDR3 reads TGTGCCAGCAGCTTAGGCATGGAATGGACAGATACGCAGTATTTT. V is TRBV7-9 and J is TRBJ2-3, with D unresolved. Germline CDR1 is SEHNR and CDR2 is FQNEAQ (reference sequence). Between the trimmed V and J ends, which lost 1 base and 3 bases, there was a span of 11 bases. The CDR3 covers 15 residues.

This clonotype turned up a few times. The chain is built from TRBV20-1 and TRBJ2-3, with TRBD2 identical over 13 bases. CDR1 and CDR2 from the germline V gene are DFQATT and SNEGSKA (reference sequence). The CDR3 is 16 amino acids. V shed 5 bases, J shed 6 bases, and the junction held 11 bases outside the gene matches. The CDR3 DNA is TGCAGTGCTCGCAGGGGGACTAGCGGGGCCCAGGATACGCAGTATTTT. Protein product: CSARRGTSGAQDTQYF.

V and J are TRBV9 and TRBJ2-3, with D possibly matching TRBD1 (5 bases). Germline-derived CDR1 and CDR2 are SGDLS and YYNGEE. This CDR3 has 13 residues. The V and J ends lost 2 bases and 2 bases respectively, with 6 bases between them. CDR3 region: CASSVDNTDTQYF. In DNA, the CDR3 is TGTGCCAGCAGCGTGGACAACACAGATACGCAGTATTTT.

In nucleotides, the CDR3 is TGTGCCAGCTCCGAATTACTAGCGGGAAATCAAGATACGCAGTATTTT. Amino acids: CASSELLAGNQDTQYF. V usage is TRBV18 and J usage is TRBJ2-3; 10 nucleotides align to TRBD2. Losses at the gene ends were 6 bases for V and 5 bases for J; bases not matched to a gene: 11. This CDR3 contains 16 residues. Germline V gives CDR1 KGHSH, CDR2 LQKENI.

In nucleotides, the CDR3 is TGTGCCAGTAGTATTGGGCTGCCGGAGGTCTACAATGAGCAGTTCTTC. This codes for CASSIGLPEVYNEQFF. This sequence joins TRBV19 and TRBJ2-1; the D gene is possibly TRBD2 (5 bases). Germline CDR1 reads LNHDA; CDR2 reads SQIVND (reference sequence). The CDR3 has 16 residues. V was clipped by 3 bases and J by 3 bases, with 15 bases between them. Full variable domain (remainder filled in from reference TRBV19 and TRBJ2-1): DGGITQSPKYLFRKEGQNVTLSCEQNLNHDAMYWYRQDPGQGLRLIYYSQIVNDFQKGDIAEGYSVSREKKESFPLTVTSAQKNPTAFYLCASSIGLPEVYNEQFFGPGTRLTVL.

This clonotype was detected only a few times. The J gene is TRBJ2-1, the V gene TRBV3-1; tentatively, D is TRBD1 (5 bases). This CDR3 has 15 amino acids. Deletions cut 0 bases from V and 4 bases from J, with 10 bases between. Germline loops: CDR1 LGHDT, CDR2 YNNKEL (reference sequence). CDR3: CASSQDFGAYNEQFF. CDR3 nucleotide sequence: TGTGCCAGCAGCCAAGATTTTGGGGCTTACAATGAGCAGTTCTTC.

The chain is built from TRBV9 and TRBJ1-2, with 7 bases identical to TRBD1. The CDR3 spans 14 residues. CDR1 is SGDLS and CDR2 is YYNGEE in the germline V gene. With 3 bases clipped from V and 3 bases from J, the junction kept 5 bases outside the gene matches. The CDR3 sequence: CASSANRGHYGYTF. The CDR3 DNA reads as TGTGCCAGCAGCGCGAACAGGGGCCACTATGGCTACACCTTC.

Only a few counts were recorded for this clonotype. The chain carries TRBV27 and TRBJ1-6, with 12 nucleotides matching TRBD1. Germline CDR1 reads MNHEY; CDR2 reads SMNVEV (reference sequence). CDR3 length: 19 amino acids. Trimming took 2 bases from V and 11 from J; bases not matched to a gene: 16. The CDR3 loop is CASSLAPGTGGRMGPPLHF. The DNA of the CDR3 is TGTGCCAGCAGTTTAGCCCCCGGGACAGGGGGCCGCATGGGGCCACCCCTCCACTTT.

V is TRBV12-3 or TRBV12-4 and J is TRBJ2-1; 9 bases line up with TRBD2. CDR3 length: 16 amino acids. J lost 0 bases, V lost 5 bases, and 5 bases had no gene match. The DNA for the CDR3 is TGTGCCAGCAGTCCCCTAGCGGGATCCTCCTACAATGAGCAGTTCTTC. It codes for CASSPLAGSSYNEQFF.

The chain employs TRBV6-1 and TRBJ1-1, with D unresolved. V was shortened by 6 bases and J by 0 bases, with 8 bases between the two germline ends. Germline V gene lookup returns CDR1 MNHNS and CDR2 SASEGT. The CDR3 length is 13 residues. The CDR3 here is CASRITVNTEAFF. The CDR3 bases are TGTGCCAGCAGAATAACCGTGAACACTGAAGCTTTCTTT.

The table lists this clonotype with a few counts. The V gene is TRBV12-3 or TRBV12-4, the J gene TRBJ2-3, with TRBD2 matching over 13 bases. CDR3 length: 16 residues. V gave up 5 bases and J gave up 7 bases; unmatched junction bases: 9. In DNA, the CDR3 is TGTGCCAGCAGTACCACTAGCGGGGGGGCCGGGTATACGCAGTATTTT. It specifies CASSTTSGGAGYTQYF.

J is TRBJ2-2 and V is TRBV12-3 or TRBV12-4, with D tentatively TRBD2 (5 bases). This CDR3 spans 15 amino acids. The V gene lost 7 bases and the J gene lost 7 bases, with 19 bases spanning the gap. CDR3 in amino acids: CASTPGLAHNGELFF. The CDR3 nucleotides are TGTGCCAGCACCCCAGGCCTAGCTCATAACGGGGAGCTGTTTTTT.

The V and J genes are TRBV7-2 and TRBJ2-7, with D possibly called TRBD1 or TRBD2 (5 bases each). V lost 3 bases to trimming and J lost 0 bases, with 9 bases between them. This CDR3 comprises 14 residues. From germline, CDR1 is SGHTA and CDR2 FQGNSA. The DNA for the CDR3 is TGTGCCAGCAGCTTTGGGGGAGCCTCCTACGAGCAGTACTTC. The encoded protein is CASSFGGASYEQYF.

The chain uses TRBV10-2 and TRBJ2-3, with 7 bases that match TRBD2. Germline V gene lookup returns CDR1 WSHSY and CDR2 SAAADI. Trimming at V came to 8 bases and at J to 4 bases, leaving 3 bases not matched to a gene. The CDR3 contains 12 residues. CDR3 sequence: CASGREADTQYF. For the CDR3, the DNA is TGCGCCAGCGGGAGGGAGGCAGATACGCAGTATTTT.

The gene calls are TRBV5-1 and TRBJ2-1, with D perhaps TRBD2 (5 bases). V was cut by 2 bases and J by 9 bases, with 21 bases left in between. There are 16 residues in the CDR3. Germline-derived CDR1 and CDR2 are SGHRS and YFSETQ. The CDR3 here is CASSFGDYRPAIEQFF. DNA for the CDR3: TGCGCCAGCAGCTTCGGGGATTACCGTCCCGCTATTGAGCAGTTCTTC.

This clonotype was counted ten times or more. The chain uses TRBV5-1 and TRBJ1-2; D is unclear. The germline V and J ends were trimmed by 4 bases and 5 bases, with 12 bases remaining between them. CDR3 size: 13 residues. Germline V lookup: CDR1 SGHRS, CDR2 YFSETQ. In DNA form, the CDR3 reads TGCGCCAGCAGCCTGGACGGAGAGTATGGCTACACCTTC. It is translated as CASSLDGEYGYTF.

V and J are TRBV13 and TRBJ2-7; D is unresolved. Germline V lookup: CDR1 PRHDT, CDR2 FYEKMQ (reference sequence). V lost 4 bases and J 0 bases, leaving 10 bases between the germline ends. The CDR3 runs 14 residues. Written as DNA, the CDR3 is TGTGCCAGCAGCTCCCGACCTAGCTCCTACGAGCAGTACTTC. Its translation: CASSSRPSSYEQYF.

This clonotype was picked up a small number of times. The chain has TRBV24-1 and TRBJ2-1, with a tentative D call TRBD1 (6 bases). In germline, CDR1 is KGHDR, CDR2 SFDVKD. This CDR3 is 15 amino acids long. V lost 4 bases to trimming and J lost 5 bases, with 14 bases between them. CDR3 bases: TGTGCCACCAGTGACTCCGGGACACCAAACAATGAGCAGTTCTTC. This encodes CATSDSGTPNNEQFF.

V is TRBV10-1 and J is TRBJ2-7; TRBD1 might be the D (6 bases). The length of the CDR3 is 14 residues. The V end lost 3 bases, the J end lost 3 bases, and 12 bases lay between the germline ends. Germline V gene data show CDR1 as WNHNN and CDR2 as SYGVQD (reference sequence). CDR3 sequence reads: CASSEGGEGYEQYF. The CDR3 region has the DNA TGCGCCAGCAGTGAAGGGGGAGAGGGCTACGAGCAGTACTTC.